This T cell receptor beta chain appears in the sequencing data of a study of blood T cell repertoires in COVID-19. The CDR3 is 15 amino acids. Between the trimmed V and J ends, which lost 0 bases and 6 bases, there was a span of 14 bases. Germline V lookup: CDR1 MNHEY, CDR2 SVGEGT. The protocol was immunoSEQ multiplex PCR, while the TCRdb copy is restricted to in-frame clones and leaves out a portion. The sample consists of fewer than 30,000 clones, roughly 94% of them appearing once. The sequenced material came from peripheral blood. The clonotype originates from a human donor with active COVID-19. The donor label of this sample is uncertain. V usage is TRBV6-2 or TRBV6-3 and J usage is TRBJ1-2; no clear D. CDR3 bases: TGTGCCAGCAGTTACTCTCAGAGGACCGGGGATGGCTACACCTTC. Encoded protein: CASSYSQRTGDGYTF.